These 8 T cell receptor beta chains were all obtained from the same sample, sequenced in a study of early T cells in non-severe SARS-CoV-2 infection. TCRdb itself ran the 5' RACE reads through MiXCR, one entry per CDR3 protein. Seen here are some 80,000 distinct CDR3 sequences, around 12% observed once, and the top ten hold about 14%. The sequencing here drew on whole blood, taken at baseline. These receptors were taken from an adult who was a healthcare worker with PCR-confirmed SARS-CoV-2 infection or an uninfected control (not recorded which). The donor label of this sample is uncertain.

The chain uses TRBV20-1 and TRBJ2-7, with D tentatively TRBD2 (6 bases). Trimming shortened V by 3 bases and J by 6 bases, and 15 bases separated the two germline ends. The CDR3 loop spans 13 amino acids. CDR1 is DFQATT, CDR2 SNEGSKA, per germline (reference sequence). The CDR3 is CSASTGSGGEQYF. The CDR3 bases are TGCAGTGCTAGTACCGGGAGTGGGGGCGAGCAGTACTTC.

This clonotype turned up a few times. The rearrangement uses TRBV20-1 and TRBJ2-7; D not resolved. With 3 bases removed from V and 4 bases from J, the gap between germline ends came to 10 bases. Germline-derived CDR1 and CDR2 are DFQATT and SNEGSKA (reference sequence). The CDR3 length is 12 residues. CDR3 amino acids: CSASPSVYEQYF. As DNA, the CDR3 is TGCAGTGCTAGCCCCTCCGTATACGAGCAGTACTTC.

This clonotype was detected ten times or more. The gene calls are TRBV18 and TRBJ1-1, with D possibly TRBD1 on 5 matching bases. Germline CDR1 reads KGHSH; CDR2 reads LQKENI. V was cut by 4 bases and J by 0 bases, with 15 bases left in between. The CDR3 is 16 amino acids. The CDR3 protein is CASSRGEGSVNTEAFF. The CDR3 coding sequence is TGTGCCAGCTCACGAGGGGAGGGGTCGGTGAACACTGAAGCTTTCTTT.

This clonotype was observed a few times. This rearrangement joins TRBV4-2 to TRBJ2-5; 8 bases match TRBD2. Germline assignment: CDR1 LGHNA and CDR2 YNFKEQ. J was trimmed by 2 bases and V by 1 base; bases with no gene match: 9. This CDR3 spans 17 amino acids. The CDR3 region is CASSQASLAGQQETQYF. The CDR3 nucleotides read TGTGCCAGCAGCCAAGCGAGTCTAGCGGGCCAGCAAGAGACCCAGTACTTC.

A few counts support this clonotype. This sequence joins TRBV27 and TRBJ2-5; D is possibly TRBD1 (6 bases). CDR3 length equals 15 residues. Per the germline V gene, CDR1 is MNHEY and CDR2 is SMNVEV (reference sequence). V was clipped by 2 bases and J by 7 bases, with 17 bases between them. The CDR3 region has the DNA TGTGCCAGCAGTTTACAGGGGACAAAACTCGGGACCCAGTACTTC. Translating it yields CASSLQGTKLGTQYF.

This clonotype was counted between two and nine times. The chain links TRBV5-1 to TRBJ2-3; D uncertain. V was pared by 4 bases and J by 0 bases, with 9 bases between. From germline, CDR1 is SGHRS and CDR2 YFSETQ. The CDR3 is 14 residues long. The CDR3 reads CASSLLGSTDTQYF. For the CDR3, the DNA is TGCGCCAGCAGCCTGCTTGGGAGCACAGATACGCAGTATTTT.

This sequence joins TRBV5-1 and TRBJ1-2; D is perhaps TRBD1 (5 bases). Germline V gene data show CDR1 as SGHRS and CDR2 as YFSETQ. The V end lost 0 bases, the J end lost 8 bases, and 14 bases lay between the germline ends. The CDR3 is 14 amino acids. The CDR3 DNA reads TGCGCCAGCAGCTTGGAAAACAGGTTGGACGGCTACACCTTC. Protein product: CASSLENRLDGYTF.

This chain's CDR3 is CASSRAGVSYNEQFF. In nucleotides, the CDR3 is TGTGCCAGTAGCAGGGCGGGGGTCTCCTACAATGAGCAGTTCTTC. The chain is built from TRBV19 and TRBJ2-1; 7 nucleotides line up with TRBD2. Germline V gene lookup returns CDR1 LNHDA and CDR2 SQIVND (reference sequence). The CDR3 length is 15 residues. V gave up 6 bases and J gave up 0 bases; unmatched junction bases: 5.